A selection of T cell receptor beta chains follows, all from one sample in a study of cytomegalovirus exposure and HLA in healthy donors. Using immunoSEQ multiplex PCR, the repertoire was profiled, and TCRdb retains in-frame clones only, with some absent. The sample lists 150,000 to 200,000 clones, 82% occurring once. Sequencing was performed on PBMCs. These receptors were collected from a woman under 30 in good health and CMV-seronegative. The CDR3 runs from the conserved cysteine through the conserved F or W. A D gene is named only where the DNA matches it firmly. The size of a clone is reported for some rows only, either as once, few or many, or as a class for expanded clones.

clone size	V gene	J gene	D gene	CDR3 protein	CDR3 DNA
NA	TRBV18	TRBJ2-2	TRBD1	CASSPPGQGHWFSTGELFF	TGTGCCAGCTCACCTCCGGGACAGGGACATTGGTTTAGCACCGGGGAGCTGTTTTTT
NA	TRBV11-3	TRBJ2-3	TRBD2	CASSAHSSGGEETQYF	TGTGCCAGCAGCGCCCACTCTAGCGGGGGGGAGGAGACGCAGTATTTT
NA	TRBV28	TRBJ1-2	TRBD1	CASSLGTENNYGYTF	TGTGCCAGCAGTTTAGGGACAGAAAATAACTATGGCTACACCTTC
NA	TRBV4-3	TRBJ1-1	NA	CASSSRDSRLATEAFF	TGCGCCAGCAGTTCCAGGGATTCCCGGTTGGCCACTGAAGCTTTCTTT
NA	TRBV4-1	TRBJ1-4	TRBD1	CASSHKPGQGDEKLFF	TGCGCCAGCAGCCACAAACCGGGACAGGGTGATGAAAAACTGTTTTTT
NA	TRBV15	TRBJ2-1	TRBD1	CATSSLTGGQGSSYNEQFF	TGTGCCACCAGCAGCCTGACGGGGGGACAGGGGAGCTCCTACAATGAGCAGTTCTTC
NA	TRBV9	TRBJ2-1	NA	CASSVGPRSYNEQFF	TGTGCCAGCAGCGTAGGCCCTAGATCCTACAATGAGCAGTTCTTC
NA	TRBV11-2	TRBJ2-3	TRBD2	CASSSGKYGTDTQYF	TGTGCCAGCTCCAGCGGGAAGTATGGCACAGATACGCAGTATTTT
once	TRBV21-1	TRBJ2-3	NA	CASSPSVGLADTQYF	TGTGCCAGCAGCCCGTCGGTGGGACTAGCAGATACGCAGTATTTT
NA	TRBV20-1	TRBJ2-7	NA	CSARLGYEQYF	TGCAGTGCTCGACTAGGATACGAGCAGTACTTC
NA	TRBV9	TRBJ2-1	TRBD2	CASSKTSGRASRFF	TGTGCCAGCAGCAAGACTAGCGGGAGAGCCTCGCGGTTCTTC
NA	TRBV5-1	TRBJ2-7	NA	CASSFEGDEQYF	TGCGCCAGCAGCTTTGAGGGGGACGAGCAGTACTTC
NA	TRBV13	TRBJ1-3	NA	CASSLNRLAGNTIYF	TGTGCCAGCAGCTTAAACAGGTTGGCTGGAAACACCATATATTTT
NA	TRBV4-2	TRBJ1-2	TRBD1	CASSQAQGYGYTF	TGTGCCAGCAGCCAAGCACAGGGGTATGGCTACACCTTC
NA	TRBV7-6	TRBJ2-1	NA	CASSLKRYSLNEQFF	TGTGCCAGCAGCTTAAAGCGGTACAGTTTAAATGAGCAGTTCTTC
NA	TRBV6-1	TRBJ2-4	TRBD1	CASSAGQGGKNIQYF	TGTGCCAGCAGCGCGGGACAGGGAGGGAAAAACATTCAGTACTTC
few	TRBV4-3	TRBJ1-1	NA	CASSQVMGGGTEAFF	TGCGCCAGCAGCCAAGTCATGGGAGGGGGCACTGAAGCTTTCTTT
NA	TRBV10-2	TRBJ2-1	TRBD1	CASSELRTGNNEQFF	TGCGCCAGCAGTGAGCTTCGGACAGGGAACAATGAGCAGTTCTTC
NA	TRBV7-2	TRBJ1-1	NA	CASSQRRAFADTEAFF	TGTGCCAGCAGCCAGCGCAGGGCCTTTGCTGACACTGAAGCTTTCTTT
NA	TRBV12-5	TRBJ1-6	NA	CASARTGSGTSPLHF	TGTGCTAGTGCCAGAACAGGGTCAGGGACTTCACCCCTCCACTTT
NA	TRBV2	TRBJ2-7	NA	CASRRDKTYEQYF	TGTGCCAGCAGACGGGACAAAACCTACGAGCAGTACTTC
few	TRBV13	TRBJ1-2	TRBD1	CASSLGQYGYTF	TGTGCCAGCAGCTTGGGACAGTATGGCTACACCTTC
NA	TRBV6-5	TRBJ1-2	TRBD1	CASSYQGENGYTF	TGTGCCAGCAGTTATCAGGGGGAAAATGGCTACACCTTC
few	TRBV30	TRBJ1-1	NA	CAWFEGGTEAFF	TGTGCCTGGTTCGAGGGTGGCACTGAAGCTTTCTTT
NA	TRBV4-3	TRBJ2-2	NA	CASSQDRGNTGELFF	TGCGCCAGCAGCCAAGATCGAGGGAACACCGGGGAGCTGTTTTTT
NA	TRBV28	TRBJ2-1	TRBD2	CASSLLTSGMYNEQFF	TGTGCCAGCAGTTTACTGACTAGCGGGATGTACAATGAGCAGTTCTTC
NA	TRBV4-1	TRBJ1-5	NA	CASSRGPNQPQHF	TGCGCCAGCAGCCGCGGCCCAAATCAGCCCCAGCATTTT
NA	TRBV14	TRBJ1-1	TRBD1	CASSRRQGMNTEAFF	TGTGCCAGCAGCCGACGACAGGGGATGAACACTGAAGCTTTCTTT
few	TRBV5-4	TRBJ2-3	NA	CASSLDIQGSTDTQYF	TGTGCCAGCAGCTTGGATATACAGGGTAGCACAGATACGCAGTATTTT
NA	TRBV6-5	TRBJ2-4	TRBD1	CASRGQGAGNIQYF	TGTGCCAGCAGAGGACAGGGGGCGGGAAACATTCAGTACTTC
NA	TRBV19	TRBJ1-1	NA	CASAVGGATEAFF	TGTGCCAGTGCCGTCGGGGGGGCCACTGAAGCTTTCTTT
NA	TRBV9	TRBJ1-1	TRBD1	CASSVGDPTGADEAFF	TGTGCCAGCAGCGTAGGAGATCCGACAGGGGCAGACGAAGCTTTCTTT
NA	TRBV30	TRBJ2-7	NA	CAWSSSWRSYEQYF	TGTGCCTGGAGTTCATCTTGGCGGTCCTACGAGCAGTACTTC
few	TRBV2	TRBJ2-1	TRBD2	CASSSTSGTYNEQFF	TGTGCCAGCAGCTCGACTAGCGGGACTTACAATGAGCAGTTCTTC
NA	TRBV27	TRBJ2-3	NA	CASSFGTPSTDTQYF	TGTGCCAGCAGTTTCGGGACACCTAGCACAGATACGCAGTATTTT
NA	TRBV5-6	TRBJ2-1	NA	CASSLETGVSYNEQFF	TGTGCCAGCAGCTTGGAAACGGGAGTATCCTACAATGAGCAGTTCTTC
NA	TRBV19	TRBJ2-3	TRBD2	CASSVMGLSADTQYF	TGTGCCAGTAGCGTTATGGGACTATCAGCCGATACGCAGTATTTT
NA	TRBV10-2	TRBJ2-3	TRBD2	CASSLGLASTDTQYF	TGCGCCAGCAGCCTAGGACTAGCAAGCACAGATACGCAGTATTTT
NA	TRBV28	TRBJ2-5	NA	CASTHLAQAGLETQYF	TGTGCCAGCACACATCTTGCCCAGGCGGGGTTGGAGACCCAGTACTTC
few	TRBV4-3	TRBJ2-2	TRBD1	CASSQEEWDRGGTGELFF	TGCGCCAGCAGCCAAGAGGAGTGGGACAGGGGTGGCACCGGGGAGCTGTTTTTT